Here is one T cell receptor beta chain with its context. V lost 2 bases to trimming and J lost 2 bases, with 7 bases between them. CDR1 SNHLY and CDR2 FYNNEI come from the germline V gene. The CDR3 consists of 14 residues. This sample was included in a study of tumor-infiltrating lymphocytes in oesophageal squamous cell carcinoma. From the PCR reads, TCRdb called clonotypes with MiXCR, one entry per CDR3 protein. Here the sample spans roughly 20,000 distinct CDR3 sequences, around 43% being singletons. The chain recombines TRBV2 with TRBJ1-5, with D maybe TRBD1 (5 bases). This sequence was found in a male donor with esophageal squamous cell carcinoma. Material for sequencing was normal esophageal tissue next to the tumor. In nucleotides, the CDR3 is TGTGCCAGCAGTGAACAGGGTGGCAATCAGCCCCAGCATTTT. Translating it yields CASSEQGGNQPQHF.